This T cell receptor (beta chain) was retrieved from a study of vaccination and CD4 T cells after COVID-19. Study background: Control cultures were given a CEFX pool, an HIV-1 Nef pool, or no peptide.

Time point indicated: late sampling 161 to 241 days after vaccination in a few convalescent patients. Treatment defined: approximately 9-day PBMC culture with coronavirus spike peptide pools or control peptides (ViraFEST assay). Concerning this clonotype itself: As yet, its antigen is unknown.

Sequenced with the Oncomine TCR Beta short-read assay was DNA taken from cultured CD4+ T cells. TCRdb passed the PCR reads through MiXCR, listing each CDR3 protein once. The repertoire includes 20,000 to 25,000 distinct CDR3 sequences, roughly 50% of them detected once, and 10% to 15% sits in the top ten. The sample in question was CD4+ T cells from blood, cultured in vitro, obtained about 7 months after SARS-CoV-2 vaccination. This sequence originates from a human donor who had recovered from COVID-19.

The CDR3 reads CSASPGRTQYF. The CDR3 DNA follows: TGCAGTGCTTCACCTGGGAGAACCCAGTACTTC. The chain links TRBV20-1 to TRBJ2-5; D may be TRBD2 (5 bases). This CDR3 is built from 11 residues. Trimming stripped 5 bases from V and 8 bases from J, with 12 bases between. Germline CDR1 reads DFQATT; CDR2 reads SNEGSKA (reference sequence).